This TCR beta chain was observed in a study of Tregs in tolerant kidney transplant recipients. The CDR3 runs to 14 residues. Trimming took off 0 bases at V and 2 bases at J, with 6 bases between the two ends. From germline, CDR1 is LGHNA and CDR2 YNFKEQ. Assay: immunoSEQ multiplex PCR; the TCRdb copy retains only in-frame clones and omits some. In the table there are under 50,000 clones, about 95% of which are singletons. On this clone itself: The antigen remains unidentified.

Study results and limitations: Activated donor B cell expansion appeared to reveal the most relevant donor-specific TCRbeta repertoire.

The specimen sequenced was Tregs from blood cultured with allogeneic cells. The chain carries TRBV4-2 and TRBJ2-3; no firm D call. The clonotype was recovered from a human donor in good health. Here the CDR3 reads CASSQDKHTDTQYF. The CDR3 DNA reads TGTGCCAGCAGCCAAGATAAGCACACAGATACGCAGTATTTT.